These T cell receptor beta chains were read from a single sample in a study of blood T cell repertoires in COVID-19. TCRdb keeps only in-frame clones here, not all; method: immunoSEQ multiplex PCR. The table lists about 170,000 clones, roughly 84% of them singletons. Sequences were obtained from peripheral blood. The receptors were gathered from a woman aged 70-85 years with COVID-19, enrolled during active disease. Both conserved end residues are part of each CDR3. Each record gives: V gene, J gene, CDR3 protein.

>TRBV5-5|TRBJ2-3
CASSLRGGDPTDTQYF
>TRBV3-1/TRBV3-2|TRBJ1-6
CASSQRGTGDSPLHF
>TRBV28|TRBJ2-7
CASSIQLAGGYEQYF
>TRBV30|TRBJ2-1
CAWRTSVYNEQFF
>TRBV28|TRBJ2-1
CASSLQAGGPQNEQFF
>TRBV5-1|TRBJ2-5
CASSHVAEETQYF
>TRBV19|TRBJ1-2
CASSRGAYGYTF
>TRBV9|TRBJ2-3
CASSVLQAPTDTQYF
>TRBV6-1|TRBJ2-3
CASSGSGTGRTDTQYF
>TRBV11-2|TRBJ2-7
CASRAGDRGYEQYF
>TRBV6-5|TRBJ2-1
CASTRSEGQEQFF
>TRBV29-1|TRBJ1-4
CSAGQGYEKLFF
>TRBV6-5|TRBJ1-2
CASIKPDPGGGYTF
>TRBV7-4|TRBJ2-2
CASSHKRGGETGELFF
>TRBV27|TRBJ2-3
CASSWTGEQGTQYF
>TRBV19|TRBJ2-7
CASSISGTGTYEQYF